Following are 29 T cell receptor beta chains from one sample sequenced in a study of beta chain features in type 1 diabetes (dated by TCRdb to the late 2010s). The library relied on the immunoSEQ multiplex PCR assay. The High Capacity cDNA Reverse Transcription Kit was used to reverse transcribe all of the isolated RNA, meaning that expressed TCRB transcripts were what got sequenced. TCRdb stores this immuneACCESS table with in-frame sequences only. Part of the clones is absent; in the studies checked, under half of the shortfall reflects unresolved V genes, and no reason is known for the rest. For this sample the table gives 150,000 to 190,000 clones, of which around a tenth were detected only once. The leading ten clones occupy more than 0.4% of the sample. Their specific antigens are unknown. What the research found in general, with its limitations: A moderate but significant shortening of TCRB CDR3 length was observed in type 1 diabetes patients in all four CD4+ subsets.

Sequences were obtained from central memory CD4+ T cells from blood. These receptors all stem from a man between 25 and 39 years old with type 1 diabetes.

The gene calls are TRBV28 and TRBJ2-5; a weak D match, TRBD1 (6 bases). Germline loops: CDR1 MDHEN, CDR2 SYDVKM. Deletions cut 5 bases from V and 2 bases from J, with 15 bases between. The CDR3 has 15 residues. This CDR3 reads CASSPPGTLQETQYF. DNA of the CDR3: TGTGCCAGCAGTCCCCCCGGGACACTACAAGAGACCCAGTACTTC.

With respect to this clone: Other DNA sequences in the same sample also yield this CDR3. The gene calls are TRBV5-1 and TRBJ2-1; 7 nucleotides line up with TRBD1. The CDR3 is 15 amino acids. CDR1 is SGHRS and CDR2 is YFSETQ in the germline V gene. Trimming cost V 2 bases and J 2 bases; bases outside gene matches: 4. The CDR3 DNA sequence: TGCGCCAGCAGCTTCGGGCAGGGGGCCTACAATGAGCAGTTCTTC. It yields the protein CASSFGQGAYNEQFF. Full variable domain (outside the CDR3, taken from reference TRBV5-1 and TRBJ2-1): KAGVTQTPRYLIKTRGQQVTLSCSPISGHRSVSWYQQTPGQGLQFLFEYFSETQRNKGNFPGRFSGRQFSNSRSEMNVSTLELGDSALYLCASSFGQGAYNEQFFGPGTRLTVL.

This clone has just a few counts. V gene TRBV5-6 combines with J gene TRBJ1-2; weak D call: TRBD1 (5 bases). Deletions cut 2 bases from V and 3 bases from J, with 8 bases between. This CDR3 has 13 amino acids. Germline CDR1 is SGHDT and CDR2 is YYEEEE. DNA of the CDR3: TGTGCCAGCAGCTTCGGGGGAGACTATGGCTACACCTTC. Its protein product is CASSFGGDYGYTF.

The table lists this clone with a few counts. The rearrangement links TRBV5-6 to TRBJ1-4; 8 positions agree with TRBD1. Germline V gives CDR1 SGHDT, CDR2 YYEEEE. The CDR3 totals 14 residues. V shed 5 bases, J shed 1 base, and the junction held 1 base outside the gene matches. Here the CDR3 DNA reads TGTGCCAGCAGTGACAGGGGAACTAATGAAAAACTGTTTTTT. Translated: CASSDRGTNEKLFF.

To note about this clone: The DNA is omitted, as the CDR3 cannot be located on it reliably, and the CDR3 follows TCRdb's listing. The V and J genes are TRBV19 and TRBJ2-3; the tabulated D call, TRBD2, remains unverified against the DNA. From germline, CDR1 is LNHDA and CDR2 SQIVND (reference sequence). The CDR3 is 15 residues long, counting both termini. The CDR3 spells CASTSVGQRADTQYF.

The chain uses TRBV9 and TRBJ2-1; 7 positions match TRBD1. Germline CDR1 SGDLS, CDR2 YYNGEE. Trimming removed 3 bases from V and 1 base from J; junction bases left unmatched: 16. The CDR3 spans 19 residues. Here the CDR3 DNA reads TGTGCCAGCAGCGGGCTGACAGGGTCCGCGTACGATTCCTACAATGAGCAGTTCTTC. Translating it yields CASSGLTGSAYDSYNEQFF. Full variable domain (outside the CDR3, taken from reference TRBV9 and TRBJ2-1): DSGVTQTPKHLITATGQRVTLRCSPRSGDLSVYWYQQSLDQGLQFLIQYYNGEERAKGNILERFSAQQFPDLHSELNLSSLELGDSALYFCASSGLTGSAYDSYNEQFFGPGTRLTVL.

The CDR3 sequence: CASSPDSLANYGYTF. CDR3 in DNA: TGTGCCAGTAGTCCAGACAGCCTAGCTAACTATGGCTACACCTTC. The V gene is TRBV19, the J gene TRBJ1-2; the D gene is possibly TRBD1 (5 bases). The germline V and J ends were trimmed by 5 bases and 0 bases, with 13 bases remaining between them. CDR3 length equals 15 residues. Germline loops: CDR1 LNHDA, CDR2 SQIVND (reference sequence).

V and J are TRBV14 and TRBJ2-7, with TRBD1 matching 10 bases. Germline CDR1 and CDR2: SGHDN and FVKESK. V trimming: 4 bases; J trimming: 2 bases; junction bases outside the gene matches: 2. The CDR3 is made up of 14 amino acids. CDR3 protein: CASSRGTGAYEQYF. The CDR3 DNA sequence: TGTGCCAGCAGCCGAGGGACAGGGGCCTACGAGCAGTACTTC. Complete variable domain (other parts from reference TRBV14 and TRBJ2-7): EAGVTQFPSHSVIEKGQTVTLRCDPISGHDNLYWYRRVMGKEIKFLLHFVKESKQDESGMPNNRFLAERTGGTYSTLKVQPAELEDSGVYFCASSRGTGAYEQYFGPGTRLTVT.

V and J are TRBV28 and TRBJ2-3; tentatively, D is TRBD2 (5 bases). CDR3 length: 12 amino acids. Germline V gene sequence: CDR1 MDHEN, CDR2 SYDVKM. V was clipped by 7 bases and J by 5 bases, with 10 bases between them. CDR3 region: CASNPREDTQYF. The DNA for the CDR3 is TGTGCCAGCAACCCCCGGGAAGATACGCAGTATTTT.

This clone showed up just a few times. The J gene is TRBJ1-1, the V gene TRBV29-1; perhaps TRBD1 as D (5 bases). Germline CDR1 is SQVTM and CDR2 is ANQGSEA. This CDR3 is built from 14 residues. The germline V and J ends were trimmed by 7 bases and 0 bases, with 15 bases remaining between them. CDR3 sequence (DNA): TGCAGCGGAACCCCCGGGGGGATGAACACTGAAGCTTTCTTT. Amino acid sequence: CSGTPGGMNTEAFF.

The chain couples TRBV29-1 to TRBJ1-1; D ambiguous. V lost 5 bases and J lost 5, with 12 bases in between. Germline CDR1 is SQVTM and CDR2 is ANQGSEA. The CDR3 has 12 residues. In DNA form, the CDR3 reads TGCAGCGTTCTACTGCGAGGGACTGAAGCTTTCTTT. It is translated as CSVLLRGTEAFF.

Remarks on this clone: Other DNA sequences from this sample encode an identical CDR3 as well. V usage is TRBV27 and J usage is TRBJ1-2; weak D call: TRBD1 (5 bases). Germline values: CDR1 MNHEY, CDR2 SMNVEV (reference sequence). Trimming took off 3 bases at V and 4 bases at J, with 6 bases between the two ends. The CDR3 has 12 residues. In DNA, the CDR3 is TGTGCCAGCAGTTTGCAGGGCTATGGCTACACCTTC. It translates to CASSLQGYGYTF.

This clone was recorded a few times. V usage is TRBV20-1 and J usage is TRBJ1-2; perhaps TRBD1 as D (5 bases). This CDR3 region has 11 residues. The germline gives CDR1 DFQATT, CDR2 SNEGSKA (reference sequence). V lost 3 bases and J lost 4, with 6 bases in between. CDR3 bases: TGCAGTGCTAGCGACAGCTATGGCTACACCTTC. It is translated as CSASDSYGYTF.

This clone was seen only a few times. The chain carries TRBV7-9 and TRBJ2-1, with D possibly TRBD2 on 6 matching bases. The CDR3 totals 13 residues. Trimming removed 3 bases from V and 8 bases from J, with 11 bases in between. Germline CDR1 is SEHNR and CDR2 is FQNEAQ (reference sequence). The CDR3 reads CASSFLARDEQFF. CDR3 nucleotide sequence: TGTGCCAGCAGCTTCCTAGCGAGAGATGAGCAGTTCTTC.

This clone was counted between two and nine times. The chain joins TRBV6-5 to TRBJ2-5, with D perhaps matching TRBD1 (5 bases). Trimming pared 0 bases from V and 5 bases from J, leaving 13 bases between. Per the germline V gene, CDR1 is MNHEY and CDR2 is SVGAGI. This CDR3 has 15 amino acids. Here the CDR3 reads CASSYSRQTGETQYF. The CDR3 nucleotides are TGTGCCAGCAGTTACTCGAGACAGACCGGGGAGACCCAGTACTTC.

The V gene is TRBV5-6, the J gene TRBJ2-5; D unresolved. The end of the DNA is better explained by TRBJ2-7, so the J call may be wrong. The CDR3 is 12 residues long. The V gene's germline CDR1 is SGHDT and CDR2 YYEEEE. CDR3 DNA: TGTGCCAGCAGCTTCTCCCGCAACGAGCAGTACTTC. Amino acid sequence: CASSFSRNEQYF.

There are a few counts of this clone. The CDR3 sequence is CASSLRRQGNEQYF. In DNA form, the CDR3 reads TGTGCCAGCAGCTTACGTAGGCAGGGAAACGAGCAGTACTTC. V and J are TRBV7-2 and TRBJ2-7, with a tentative D call TRBD1 (5 bases). Germline V lookup: CDR1 SGHTA, CDR2 FQGNSA. Trimming left V 2 bases short and J 5 bases short, with 13 bases between. The CDR3 contains 14 residues.

This clone turned up a few times. The gene calls are TRBV7-8 and TRBJ2-7, with D maybe TRBD2 (5 bases). The CDR3 is made up of 13 amino acids. Deletions cut 3 bases from V and 2 bases from J, with 8 bases between. The germline V gene encodes CDR1 SGHVS and CDR2 FQNEAQ. The DNA for the CDR3 is TGTGCCAGCAGCTTCGGGAAGACCTACGAGCAGTACTTC. It is translated as CASSFGKTYEQYF.

V and J are TRBV29-1 and TRBJ2-2; the match to TRBD2 covers 10 bases. The length of the CDR3 is 14 residues. The junction had 6 bases not matched to a gene; V was cut back by 5 bases and J by 6 bases. In germline, CDR1 is SQVTM, CDR2 ANQGSEA. The CDR3 DNA is TGCAGCGTTTTAAGCGGGAGGGTTCCCGGGGAGCTGTTTTTT. Translating gives CSVLSGRVPGELFF.

The V and J genes are TRBV18 and TRBJ2-7, with 8 nucleotides matching TRBD1. This CDR3 comprises 15 residues. The V segment lost 5 bases and the J segment 1 base; nucleotides outside the gene matches: 7. Germline CDR1 and CDR2: KGHSH and LQKENI. CDR3 region: CASSTRTGSSYEQYF. CDR3 nucleotide sequence: TGTGCCAGCTCAACGAGGACAGGGAGTTCCTACGAGCAGTACTTC.

This clone occurred a few times. This chain connects TRBV5-1 to TRBJ2-1; 8 positions match TRBD1. The V gene end was trimmed by 4 bases and the J gene end by 5 bases; junction bases not matched to a gene: 5. The germline V gene has CDR1 SGHRS and CDR2 YFSETQ. The CDR3 sequence is 14 residues long. CDR3 nucleotides: TGCGCCAGCAGCAGACAGGGGCTCCACAATGAGCAGTTCTTC. This translates into CASSRQGLHNEQFF. The variable domain in full, completed from reference TRBV5-1 and TRBJ2-1, reads KAGVTQTPRYLIKTRGQQVTLSCSPISGHRSVSWYQQTPGQGLQFLFEYFSETQRNKGNFPGRFSGRQFSNSRSEMNVSTLELGDSALYLCASSRQGLHNEQFFGPGTRLTVL.

The rearrangement links TRBV10-3 to TRBJ2-7; 11 bases are shared with TRBD1. CDR3 length: 15 amino acids. V lost 4 bases to trimming and J lost 3 bases; unmatched junction nucleotides: 5. Germline V lookup: CDR1 ENHRY, CDR2 SYGVKD. The CDR3 DNA reads TGTGCCATCAGTGGTTCCGGGACAGGGGGCTACGAGCAGTACTTC. Translation gives CAISGSGTGGYEQYF.

Concerning this clone itself: Other DNA sequences in this specimen translate into the identical CDR3. V usage is TRBV5-1 and J usage is TRBJ2-5, with 10 nucleotides matching TRBD2. The trim removed 2 bases at V and 2 bases at J, leaving 3 bases unmatched. The length of the CDR3 is 15 residues. Germline V gene data show CDR1 as SGHRS and CDR2 as YFSETQ. In nucleotides, the CDR3 is TGCGCCAGCAGCTTAAGCGGGAGGGTACAAGAGACCCAGTACTTC. Its protein product is CASSLSGRVQETQYF.

The table lists this clone with a few counts. V usage is TRBV6-1 and J usage is TRBJ2-2, with 7 bases fitting TRBD1. V lost 9 bases, J lost 1 base, and 2 bases stayed unmatched. There are 13 residues in the CDR3. CDR1 and CDR2 from the germline V gene are MNHNS and SASEGT. The CDR3: CASQGVNTGELFF. The CDR3 DNA reads as TGTGCCAGTCAGGGGGTGAACACCGGGGAGCTGTTTTTT.

J is TRBJ1-3 and V is TRBV18, with TRBD1 identical over 7 bases. The V gene's germline CDR1 is KGHSH and CDR2 LQKENI. The CDR3 extends over 14 amino acids. V lost 7 bases, J lost 1 base, and 4 bases stayed unmatched. CDR3 in DNA: TGTGCCAGCTGGACGACAGGGTCTGGAAACACCATATATTTT. It is translated as CASWTTGSGNTIYF.

This clone has just a few counts. The chain has TRBV27 and TRBJ2-1; 9 bases fit TRBD2. V shed 2 bases, J shed 6 bases, and the junction held 11 bases outside the gene matches. CDR1 is MNHEY and CDR2 is SMNVEV in the germline V gene (reference sequence). This CDR3 is built from 17 residues. The CDR3 region is CASSLPSGRFLANEQFF. DNA for the CDR3: TGTGCCAGCAGTTTACCGAGCGGGAGGTTCCTGGCCAATGAGCAGTTCTTC.

This clone was counted between two and nine times. This rearrangement joins TRBV11-1 to TRBJ2-7; D is perhaps TRBD1 (6 bases). V lost 4 bases, J lost 5 bases, and 21 bases lay in between. The CDR3 contains 16 residues. Per germline, CDR1 SGHAT and CDR2 FQDESV (reference sequence). CDR3 DNA sequence: TGTGCCAGCAGCTCCTCTCTCCGCAGGGGCTGGGACGAGCAGTACTTC. The encoded protein is CASSSSLRRGWDEQYF.

This chain connects TRBV15 to TRBJ2-1; 7 positions match TRBD1. CDR3 length equals 15 residues. The junction had 6 bases not matched to a gene; V was cut back by 1 base and J by 6 bases. Germline V CDR1 and CDR2: LNHNV, YYDKDF (reference sequence). In nucleotides, the CDR3 is TGTGCCACCAGCAGAGTAAGGACAGGAGGCAATGAGCAGTTCTTC. Its protein product is CATSRVRTGGNEQFF.

This clone was counted only a few times. V is TRBV30 and J is TRBJ1-1; tentative D call: TRBD1 (6 bases). Trimming left V 2 bases short and J 1 base short, with 8 bases between. This CDR3 region has 13 residues. Germline CDR1 is GTSNPN and CDR2 is SVGIG (reference sequence). The CDR3 is CAWSKQGNTEAFF. The CDR3 bases are TGTGCCTGGAGTAAACAGGGGAACACTGAAGCTTTCTTT.